The 9 T cell receptor beta chains reported below all come from one sample, sequenced in a study of post-analysis software for immune sequencing data. Study-level findings and limits: About five TRBV segments appeared more often in patients than in controls, and TRBV5-6, TRBV5-1 and TRBV20-1 were among these.

Antigen specificity for these receptors is unknown. Libraries were made from TCR beta cDNA, and they carried unique molecular identifiers. Each CDR3 protein is one row after TCRdb ran MiXCR on the PCR reads. The sample carries some 800,000 distinct CDR3 sequences, around 42% recorded once. The sequencing sample was made of blood. The receptor set was obtained from a girl between 10 and 17 years old with multiple sclerosis.

This clonotype has only one observation. The chain recombines TRBV7-3 with TRBJ2-1, with TRBD1 matching over 9 bases. CDR3 length: 17 amino acids. Germline assignment: CDR1 SGHTA and CDR2 FQGTGA. Trimming at V came to 1 base and at J to 8 bases, leaving 12 bases not matched to a gene. CDR3 DNA sequence: TGTGCCAGCAGCTTAAGGGCCCAGGGACAGGGAAATGATGAGCAGTTCTTC. Encoded protein: CASSLRAQGQGNDEQFF. The full variable domain, completed using reference TRBV7-3 and TRBJ2-1, is GAGVSQTPSNKVTEKGKYVELRCDPISGHTALYWYRQSLGQGPEFLIYFQGTGAADDSGLPNDRFFAVRPEGSVSTLKIQRTERGDSAVYLCASSLRAQGQGNDEQFFGPGTRLTVL.

The rearrangement links TRBV2 to TRBJ1-1, with D perhaps matching TRBD1 (5 bases). This CDR3 region has 15 residues. CDR1 and CDR2 from the germline V gene are SNHLY and FYNNEI. V was clipped by 2 bases and J by 4 bases, with 14 bases between them. CDR3 nucleotide sequence: TGTGCCAGCAGTGAATTCGGGCAGGGCGGCACTGAAGCTTTCTTT. It is translated as CASSEFGQGGTEAFF.

A note on this clonotype: Its ends do not fully match the called genes, so a read error is possible. The V and J genes are TRBV7-9 and TRBJ2-6; TRBD1 aligns across 8 bases. From germline, CDR1 is SEHNR and CDR2 FQNEAQ (reference sequence). There are 17 residues in the CDR3. The CDR3 is CASSPQGVSSGADVLTF. For the CDR3, the DNA is TGTGCCAGCAGCCCACAGGGGGTCAGCTCTGGGGCCGACGTCCTGACTTTC.

The chain couples TRBV6-6 to TRBJ2-7, with D perhaps TRBD1 (7 bases). The length of the CDR3 is 15 residues. From germline, CDR1 is MNHNY and CDR2 SVGAGI (reference sequence). Trimming took 7 bases from V and 0 from J, leaving 16 bases between them. The CDR3 DNA reads as TGTGCCAGCACCAACGGAGGGACAGTCTCCTACGAGCAGTACTTC. Protein sequence: CASTNGGTVSYEQYF.

The CDR3 sequence is CASSPGPGRGGYGYTF. CDR3 nucleotides: TGCGCCAGCAGCCCGGGACCGGGCAGAGGGGGCTATGGCTACACCTTC. V gene TRBV10-1 combines with J gene TRBJ1-2, with a possible D match to TRBD1 (6 bases). The CDR3 spans 16 residues. Germline CDR1 reads WNHNN; CDR2 reads SYGVQD (reference sequence). V was pared by 6 bases and J by 4 bases, with 21 bases between.

This rearrangement joins TRBV14 to TRBJ2-3; D remains ambiguous. Per germline, CDR1 SGHDN and CDR2 FVKESK. Between the trimmed V and J ends, which lost 7 bases and 10 bases, there was a span of 15 bases. The CDR3 loop spans 12 amino acids. CDR3 region: CASNRIPGPQYF. The CDR3 bases are TGTGCCAGCAACCGGATTCCGGGTCCGCAGTATTTT.

The gene calls are TRBV6-2 or TRBV6-3 and TRBJ2-7; a weak D match, TRBD1 (6 bases). This CDR3 has 16 residues. Trimming shortened V by 7 bases and J by 1 base, and 20 bases separated the two germline ends. CDR1 and CDR2 from the germline V gene are MNHEY and SVGEGT. This CDR3 is CASNDRPWTASYEQYF. CDR3 in DNA: TGTGCCAGCAACGACCGACCCTGGACAGCTTCCTACGAGCAGTACTTC.

The chain recombines TRBV5-1 with TRBJ2-5, with D maybe TRBD2 (6 bases). CDR3 length: 15 amino acids. V was clipped by 4 bases and J by 3 bases, with 16 bases between them. Per germline, CDR1 SGHRS and CDR2 YFSETQ. CDR3 in DNA: TGCGCCAGCAGCAATCATAGGGCTAGCGAAGAGACCCAGTACTTC. Its translation is CASSNHRASEETQYF.

The rearrangement joins TRBV20-1 to TRBJ1-5, with TRBD1 as a possible D gene (6 bases). Trimming took 5 bases from V and 7 from J, leaving 18 bases between them. This CDR3 has 14 residues. Germline V lookup: CDR1 DFQATT, CDR2 SNEGSKA (reference sequence). CDR3 residues: CSACKGGAEQPQHF. The DNA for the CDR3 is TGCAGTGCTTGCAAAGGGGGGGCTGAGCAGCCCCAGCATTTT.